What follows are 30 T cell receptor beta chains derived from one specimen sequenced in a study of a mutant IDH1 vaccine in newly diagnosed glioma. TCRdb's copy holds only in-frame clones and misses some; the assay was immunoSEQ multiplex PCR. The repertoire holds 20,000 to 30,000 clones, approximately 90% seen once, with 9.2% in the top ten. The time point denotes: baseline, week 1 (first vaccination visit). Indicated treatment: pre-vaccination baseline after standard-of-care therapy. Sequencing was performed on PBMCs, taken from a glioma patient treated with radiotherapy, temozolomide or both. The receptors were sampled from a man aged 30 to 39 with glioma.

The V gene is TRBV5-8, the J gene TRBJ2-3, with D perhaps TRBD2 (5 bases). The V gene's germline CDR1 is SGHTS and CDR2 YDEGEE. This CDR3 comprises 13 residues. Deletions cut 7 bases from V and 2 bases from J, with 11 bases between. The DNA of the CDR3 is TGTGCCAGCGCGGGTAGCGTCACAGATACGCAGTATTTT. It encodes CASAGSVTDTQYF.

This clone appeared once. The chain uses TRBV7-8 and TRBJ1-1, with 9 bases that match TRBD1. With 1 base clipped from V and 1 base from J, the junction kept 1 base outside the gene matches. The germline CDR1 and CDR2 sequences are SGHVS and FQNEAQ. The CDR3 extends over 15 amino acids. The CDR3 DNA reads as TGTGCCAGCAGCTTAGGGGGACAGGGGAACACTGAAGCTTTCTTT. Protein product: CASSLGGQGNTEAFF.

The chain combines TRBV18 with TRBJ2-2; 11 bases are a match to TRBD2. This CDR3 comprises 18 residues. Unmatched junction bases numbered 10, after V lost 3 bases and J lost 4 bases. In germline, CDR1 is KGHSH, CDR2 LQKENI. CDR3 sequence reads: CASSPPPGLADSTGELFF. In DNA form, the CDR3 reads TGTGCCAGCTCACCTCCTCCGGGACTAGCGGATTCCACCGGGGAGCTGTTTTTT.

On this clone itself: Other DNA sequences in the sample encode the same CDR3. The chain combines TRBV29-1 with TRBJ1-1; 9 nucleotides agree with TRBD1. Germline loops: CDR1 SQVTM, CDR2 ANQGSEA. J lost 1 base, V lost 6 bases, and 0 bases had no gene match. The CDR3 is made up of 12 amino acids. The CDR3 DNA is TGCAGCGTGGACAGGGGGAACACTGAAGCTTTCTTT. Translation: CSVDRGNTEAFF.

V gene TRBV12-5 combines with J gene TRBJ1-2; D is possibly TRBD1 (5 bases). The CDR3 has 15 amino acids. Germline V lookup: CDR1 LGHNT, CDR2 FRNRAP. Trimming left V 6 bases short and J 4 bases short, with 18 bases between. CDR3 in DNA: TGTGCTAGTGGCCTGCTCGGTGGGGCTCTCTATGGCTACACCTTC. Protein: CASGLLGGALYGYTF. The full variable domain, completed using reference TRBV12-5 and TRBJ1-2, is DARVTQTPRHKVTEMGQEVTMRCQPILGHNTVFWYRQTMMQGLELLAYFRNRAPLDDSGMPKDRFSAEMPDATLATLKIQPSEPRDSAVYFCASGLLGGALYGYTFGSGTRLTVV.

The V call is TRBV5-1, the J call TRBJ2-5; 14 bases are a match to TRBD2. CDR3 length: 15 amino acids. CDR1 and CDR2 from the germline V gene are SGHRS and YFSETQ. V shed 6 bases and J 4 bases; nucleotides not matched to a gene: 5. CDR3 region: CASTRGTSGRETQYF. The CDR3, as DNA: TGCGCCAGCACCCGGGGGACTAGCGGGAGAGAGACCCAGTACTTC.

The V call is TRBV10-3, the J call TRBJ2-1; D is unclear. This CDR3 is 12 amino acids long. The V gene lost 6 bases and the J gene lost 7 bases, with 10 bases spanning the gap. Germline V gene data show CDR1 as ENHRY and CDR2 as SYGVKD. Here the CDR3 DNA reads TGTGCCATCAGGGAGAATCAGAATGAGCAGTTCTTC. Protein sequence: CAIRENQNEQFF.

V gene TRBV30 combines with J gene TRBJ2-2, with 9 bases lining up with TRBD1. V shed 2 bases and J 5 bases; nucleotides not matched to a gene: 9. Germline V gene lookup returns CDR1 GTSNPN and CDR2 SVGIG (reference sequence). The CDR3 is made up of 16 amino acids. The CDR3 loop reads CAWSRSQQGATGELFF. The DNA for the CDR3 is TGTGCCTGGAGTCGATCCCAACAGGGGGCAACCGGGGAGCTGTTTTTT.

The chain links TRBV7-9 to TRBJ2-2; 12 positions match TRBD2. CDR1 and CDR2 from the germline V gene are SEHNR and FQNEAQ (reference sequence). The CDR3 is made up of 16 amino acids. Trimming took 2 bases from V and 8 from J; bases not matched to a gene: 6. CDR3 amino acids: CASSLPATSGSGELFF. The CDR3 nucleotides read TGTGCCAGCAGCTTACCGGCGACTAGCGGGAGTGGGGAGCTGTTTTTT.

The CDR3 DNA reads TGTGCCAGCACGGGGGAGGCCCTAGTCGAAAACATTCAGTACTTC. Its translation: CASTGEALVENIQYF. This chain uses TRBV2 with TRBJ2-4, with TRBD2 as a possible D gene (6 bases). V lost 7 bases, J lost 5 bases, and 18 bases lay in between. The CDR3 length is 15 residues. Germline CDR1 reads SNHLY; CDR2 reads FYNNEI.

In DNA, the CDR3 is TGCACCAGCAGCACTAGGGGGAATGAGCAGTTCTTC. Translated: CTSSTRGNEQFF. The chain uses TRBV1 and TRBJ2-1; the DNA was not compared with TRBD1, the D call given in the table. TRBV1 is a pseudogene. CDR3 size: 12 residues.

The V and J genes are TRBV30 and TRBJ2-1; D is ambiguous. The V end lost 0 bases, the J end lost 3 bases, and 6 bases lay between the germline ends. This CDR3 is built from 13 residues. Germline V CDR1 and CDR2: GTSNPN, SVGIG (reference sequence). The CDR3 region has the DNA TGTGCCTGGAGTGTACTTGGCTACAATGAGCAGTTCTTC. Its protein is CAWSVLGYNEQFF.

The J gene is TRBJ1-2, the V gene TRBV27; 7 bases align to TRBD1. V lost 0 bases to trimming and J lost 3 bases; unmatched junction nucleotides: 4. The CDR3 is 15 residues long. The germline CDR1 and CDR2 sequences are MNHEY and SMNVEV (reference sequence). The chain's CDR3 is CASSLSGGEDYGYTF. For the CDR3, the DNA is TGTGCCAGCAGTTTATCAGGGGGCGAAGACTATGGCTACACCTTC.

The chain carries TRBV5-6 and TRBJ2-7, with no clear D. The CDR3 length is 13 residues. Germline V gene sequence: CDR1 SGHDT, CDR2 YYEEEE. Trimming took 5 bases from V and 6 from J, leaving 15 bases between them. CDR3 sequence (DNA): TGTGCCAGCAGGTTTGATATGTCTGGCGAGCAGTACTTC. Translating it yields CASRFDMSGEQYF. Filled out from reference TRBV5-6 and TRBJ2-7, the complete variable domain reads DAGVTQSPTHLIKTRGQQVTLRCSPKSGHDTVSWYQQALGQGPQFIFQYYEEEERQRGNFPDRFSGHQFPNYSSELNVNALLLGDSALYLCASRFDMSGEQYFGPGTRLTVT.

V usage is TRBV7-2 and J usage is TRBJ2-7, with 7 bases matching TRBD1. The CDR3 is 13 residues long. V was clipped by 3 bases and J by 5 bases; unmatched bases: 4. Germline CDR1 and CDR2: SGHTA and FQGNSA. CDR3 bases: TGTGCCAGCAGCTTGGGGACAGCGGACGAGCAGTACTTC. This codes for CASSLGTADEQYF.

This chain connects TRBV10-2 to TRBJ2-7; D remains ambiguous. Germline V gene data show CDR1 as WSHSY and CDR2 as SAAADI. V shed 0 bases and J shed 3 bases, with 3 bases lying between them. The CDR3 has 12 amino acids. The CDR3 bases are TGCGCCAGCAGTGAGTCAAGCTACGAGCAGTACTTC. Amino acids: CASSESSYEQYF.

The V gene is TRBV2, the J gene TRBJ2-1; perhaps TRBD2 as D (5 bases). Trimming stripped 0 bases from V and 9 bases from J, with 9 bases between. The CDR3 contains 13 residues. CDR1 SNHLY and CDR2 FYNNEI come from the germline V gene. Here the CDR3 reads CASSEALDGEQFF. CDR3 in DNA: TGTGCCAGCAGTGAAGCACTAGACGGTGAGCAGTTCTTC.

The chain is built from TRBV5-4 and TRBJ2-5, with 9 bases lining up with TRBD1. The V and J ends lost 2 bases and 4 bases, in that order; junction bases with no gene match: 3. There are 14 residues in the CDR3. The germline V gene encodes CDR1 SGHNT and CDR2 YYREEE (reference sequence). The CDR3: CASSLPGQGETQYF. The CDR3 DNA is TGTGCCAGCAGCTTACCGGGACAGGGAGAGACCCAGTACTTC. The full variable domain, its missing parts supplied by reference TRBV5-4 and TRBJ2-5, is ETGVTQSPTHLIKTRGQQVTLRCSSQSGHNTVSWYQQALGQGPQFIFQYYREEENGRGNFPPRFSGLQFPNYSSELNVNALELDDSALYLCASSLPGQGETQYFGPGTRLLVL.

This clone has just one count. J is TRBJ1-1 and V is TRBV25-1; possibly TRBD1 for D (5 bases). V shed 10 bases and J shed 1 base, with 13 bases lying between them. This CDR3 is 13 amino acids long. Per the germline V gene, CDR1 is MGHDK and CDR2 is SYGVNS. The CDR3 reads CATTSGENTEAFF. CDR3 DNA sequence: TGTGCCACCACCTCGGGGGAGAACACTGAAGCTTTCTTT.

The rearrangement joins TRBV19 to TRBJ1-1; D might be TRBD1 (6 bases). CDR3 length equals 13 residues. The germline V and J ends were trimmed by 1 base and 4 bases, with 7 bases remaining between them. CDR1 and CDR2 (germline): LNHDA, SQIVND (reference sequence). CDR3 residues: CASSIGTATEAFF. Written as DNA, the CDR3 is TGTGCCAGTAGTATAGGGACAGCCACTGAAGCTTTCTTT. Combining the CDR3 with reference TRBV19 and TRBJ1-1 gives the whole variable domain DGGITQSPKYLFRKEGQNVTLSCEQNLNHDAMYWYRQDPGQGLRLIYYSQIVNDFQKGDIAEGYSVSREKKESFPLTVTSAQKNPTAFYLCASSIGTATEAFFGQGTRLTVV.

This clone was seen a single time. This sequence joins TRBV6-1 and TRBJ2-7; D remains unclear. CDR1 is MNHNS and CDR2 is SASEGT in the germline V gene. Trimming shortened V by 0 bases and J by 6 bases, and 12 bases separated the two germline ends. The CDR3 has 14 amino acids. DNA for the CDR3: TGTGCCAGCAGTGAAGCCGGCAGCTCGGGCGAGCAGTACTTC. It translates to CASSEAGSSGEQYF.

The chain is built from TRBV11-2 and TRBJ2-7; D perhaps matches TRBD2 (5 bases). The germline V gene encodes CDR1 SGHAT and CDR2 FQNNGV. Between the trimmed V and J ends, which lost 2 bases and 6 bases, there was a span of 8 bases. The CDR3 has 12 amino acids. CDR3 coding DNA: TGTGCCAGCAGCTTACCGACTATCGAGCAGTACTTC. It specifies CASSLPTIEQYF.

The genes are TRBV7-8 and TRBJ2-7; 10 nucleotides agree with TRBD1. Germline trimming cut 5 bases from V and 4 bases from J; bases unmatched to any gene: 2. CDR3 length equals 13 residues. Germline CDR1 reads SGHVS; CDR2 reads FQNEAQ. In nucleotides, the CDR3 is TGTGCCAGCAGCACGGGACAGGGGTACGAGCAGTACTTC. This encodes CASSTGQGYEQYF.

The genes are TRBV29-1 and TRBJ2-3; 10 bases fit TRBD2. Germline CDR1 is SQVTM and CDR2 is ANQGSEA. V trimming: 6 bases; J trimming: 1 base; junction bases outside the gene matches: 4. The CDR3 has 14 residues. The CDR3 sequence is CSVGTSVRTDTQYF. The CDR3 DNA is TGCAGCGTGGGGACTAGCGTTCGCACAGATACGCAGTATTTT.

The chain carries TRBV27 and TRBJ2-2; D is uncertain. Germline V CDR1 and CDR2: MNHEY, SMNVEV (reference sequence). This CDR3 spans 13 amino acids. V was shortened by 7 bases and J by 4 bases, with 10 bases between the two germline ends. The CDR3 nucleotides are TGTGCCAGCACCTCTACGGCCACCGGGGAGCTGTTTTTT. Its protein product is CASTSTATGELFF.

The chain has TRBV5-4 and TRBJ1-1; D remains unclear. V lost 4 bases and J lost 11, with 15 bases in between. CDR1 is SGHNT, CDR2 YYREEE, per germline (reference sequence). CDR3 size: 12 residues. The CDR3 region is CASSTRGGNAFF. The DNA for the CDR3 is TGTGCCAGCAGCACCCGGGGAGGGAATGCTTTCTTT. Full variable domain (remainder filled in from reference TRBV5-4 and TRBJ1-1): ETGVTQSPTHLIKTRGQQVTLRCSSQSGHNTVSWYQQALGQGPQFIFQYYREEENGRGNFPPRFSGLQFPNYSSELNVNALELDDSALYLCASSTRGGNAFFGQGTRLTVV.

The chain joins TRBV5-4 to TRBJ2-5; 8 bases fit TRBD1. V trimming: 4 bases; J trimming: 2 bases; junction bases outside the gene matches: 7. The CDR3 loop spans 15 amino acids. The V gene's germline CDR1 is SGHNT and CDR2 YYREEE (reference sequence). The CDR3 reads CASSRDRGSQETQYF. The CDR3 DNA reads as TGTGCCAGCAGCCGCGACAGGGGCTCGCAAGAGACCCAGTACTTC.

V usage is TRBV7-6 and J usage is TRBJ1-1; 7 bases match TRBD1. Germline CDR1 SGHVS, CDR2 FNYEAQ. The CDR3 runs 15 residues. J was trimmed by 7 bases and V by 6 bases; bases with no gene match: 14. The CDR3 DNA follows: TGTGCCAGCAGTCCAAGACAGGGCCGGGGTGGTGAAGCTTTCTTT. Its protein product is CASSPRQGRGGEAFF.

The chain combines TRBV30 with TRBJ2-3, with 9 bases aligning to TRBD2. From germline, CDR1 is GTSNPN and CDR2 SVGIG (reference sequence). The CDR3 covers 14 residues. V lost 0 bases, J lost 6 bases, and 4 bases stayed unmatched. CDR3 sequence reads: CAWSVAGGKDTQYF. The CDR3 DNA follows: TGTGCCTGGAGTGTGGCGGGGGGGAAGGATACGCAGTATTTT.

This clone was counted a single time. The chain employs TRBV7-9 and TRBJ2-4; a weak D match, TRBD2 (6 bases). Trimming pared 1 base from V and 5 bases from J, leaving 9 bases between. In germline, CDR1 is SEHNR, CDR2 FQNEAQ (reference sequence). This CDR3 spans 14 amino acids. CDR3 in amino acids: CASSLGGAENIQYF. The CDR3 coding sequence is TGTGCCAGCAGCTTAGGCGGGGCGGAAAACATTCAGTACTTC.